Here is one TCR beta chain with its context. Only in-frame clones appear in the TCRdb table, and some are missing; sequencing was by immunoSEQ multiplex PCR. The sample records hundreds of thousands of clones, roughly 95% being singletons. The sample belongs to a study of shared clonotypes between healthy human individuals. Naive CD8 cells lacked CD45RO and underwent positive selection for CCR7, leaving out terminally differentiated effector memory CD45RA+ cells. The receptor was derived from a woman in her 30s in good health. Sequenced: naive CD8+ T cells sorted from blood.

Here the CDR3 reads CASSDPESGEQFF. The CDR3 nucleotides read TGTGCCAGCAGTGACCCCGAATCGGGTGAGCAGTTCTTC. The chain combines TRBV6-4 with TRBJ2-1, with D unclear. Germline V gives CDR1 MRHNA, CDR2 SNTAGT. The CDR3 totals 13 residues. Deletions cut 2 bases from V and 9 bases from J, with 11 bases between.